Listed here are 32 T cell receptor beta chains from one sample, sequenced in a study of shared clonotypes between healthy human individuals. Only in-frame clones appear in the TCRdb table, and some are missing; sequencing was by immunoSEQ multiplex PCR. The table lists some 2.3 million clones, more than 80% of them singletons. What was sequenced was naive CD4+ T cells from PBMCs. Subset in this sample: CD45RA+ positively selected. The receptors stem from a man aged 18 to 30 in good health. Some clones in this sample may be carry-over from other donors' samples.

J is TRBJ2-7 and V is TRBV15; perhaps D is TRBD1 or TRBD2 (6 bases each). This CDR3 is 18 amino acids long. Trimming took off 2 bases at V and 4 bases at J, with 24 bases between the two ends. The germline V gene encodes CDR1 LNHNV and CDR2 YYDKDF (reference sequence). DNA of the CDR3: TGTGCCACCAGCAGACCCACCACGGGGGCAGGGCGCGTGTACGAGCAGTACTTC. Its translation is CATSRPTTGAGRVYEQYF.

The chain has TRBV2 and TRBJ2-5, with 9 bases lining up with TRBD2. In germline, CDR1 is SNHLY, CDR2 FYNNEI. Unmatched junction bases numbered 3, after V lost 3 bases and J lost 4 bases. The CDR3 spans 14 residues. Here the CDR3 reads CASSELLAGETQYF. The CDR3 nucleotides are TGTGCCAGCAGTGAGCTACTAGCGGGAGAGACCCAGTACTTC.

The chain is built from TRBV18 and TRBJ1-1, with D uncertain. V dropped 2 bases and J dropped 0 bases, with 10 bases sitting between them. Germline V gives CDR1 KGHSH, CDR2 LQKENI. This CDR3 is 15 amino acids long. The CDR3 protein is CASSPRQTLNTEAFF. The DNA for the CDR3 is TGTGCCAGCTCACCAAGGCAGACCTTGAACACTGAAGCTTTCTTT.

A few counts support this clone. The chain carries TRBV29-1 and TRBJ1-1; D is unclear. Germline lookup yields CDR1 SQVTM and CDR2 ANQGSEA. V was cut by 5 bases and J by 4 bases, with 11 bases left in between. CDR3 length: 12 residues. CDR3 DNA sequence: TGCAGCGTTCGCGATAGGAGCACTGAAGCTTTCTTT. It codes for CSVRDRSTEAFF.

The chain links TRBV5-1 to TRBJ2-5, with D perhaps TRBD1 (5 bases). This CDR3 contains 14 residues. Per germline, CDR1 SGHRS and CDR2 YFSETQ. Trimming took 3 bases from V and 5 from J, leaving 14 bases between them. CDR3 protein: CASSSLTEGETQYF. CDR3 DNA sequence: TGCGCCAGCAGCTCCCTGACAGAAGGGGAGACCCAGTACTTC. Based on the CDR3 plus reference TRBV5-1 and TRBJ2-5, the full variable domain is KAGVTQTPRYLIKTRGQQVTLSCSPISGHRSVSWYQQTPGQGLQFLFEYFSETQRNKGNFPGRFSGRQFSNSRSEMNVSTLELGDSALYLCASSSLTEGETQYFGPGTRLLVL.

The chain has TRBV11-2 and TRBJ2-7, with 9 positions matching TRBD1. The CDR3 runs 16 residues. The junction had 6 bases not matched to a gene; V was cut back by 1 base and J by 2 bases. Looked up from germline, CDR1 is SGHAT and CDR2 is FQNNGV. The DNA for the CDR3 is TGTGCCAGCAGCTTAGGAGGGACAGGGATTACCTACGAGCAGTACTTC. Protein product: CASSLGGTGITYEQYF.

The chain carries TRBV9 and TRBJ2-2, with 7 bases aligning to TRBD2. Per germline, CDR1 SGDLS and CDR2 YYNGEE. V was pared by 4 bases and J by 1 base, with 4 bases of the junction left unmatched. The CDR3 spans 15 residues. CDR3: CASSRSGMNTGELFF. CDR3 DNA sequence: TGTGCCAGCAGCCGAAGCGGGATGAACACCGGGGAGCTGTTTTTT.

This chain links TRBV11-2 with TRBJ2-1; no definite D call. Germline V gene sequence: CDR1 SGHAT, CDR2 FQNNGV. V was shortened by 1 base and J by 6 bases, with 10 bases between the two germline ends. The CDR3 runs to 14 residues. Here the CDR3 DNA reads TGTGCCAGCAGCTTAGGTCTCCCCCGCAATGAGCAGTTCTTC. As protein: CASSLGLPRNEQFF. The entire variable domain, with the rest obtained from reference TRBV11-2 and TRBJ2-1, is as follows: EAGVAQSPRYKIIEKRQSVAFWCNPISGHATLYWYQQILGQGPKLLIQFQNNGVVDDSQLPKDRFSAERLKGVDSTLKIQPAKLEDSAVYLCASSLGLPRNEQFFGPGTRLTVL.

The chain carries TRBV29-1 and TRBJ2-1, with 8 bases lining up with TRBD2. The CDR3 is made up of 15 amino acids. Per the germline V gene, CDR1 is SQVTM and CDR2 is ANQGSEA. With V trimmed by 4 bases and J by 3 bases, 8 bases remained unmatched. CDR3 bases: TGCAGCGTTGTTGGAAGCCGGGAGGGCTACAATGAGCAGTTCTTC. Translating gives CSVVGSREGYNEQFF.

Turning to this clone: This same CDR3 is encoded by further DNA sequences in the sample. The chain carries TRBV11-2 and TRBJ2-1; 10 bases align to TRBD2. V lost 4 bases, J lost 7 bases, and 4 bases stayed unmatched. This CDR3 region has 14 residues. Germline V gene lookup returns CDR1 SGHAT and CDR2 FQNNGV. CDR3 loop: CASSSGLARNEQFF. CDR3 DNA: TGTGCCAGCAGCTCGGGACTAGCGAGAAATGAGCAGTTCTTC. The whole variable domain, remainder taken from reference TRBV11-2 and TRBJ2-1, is EAGVAQSPRYKIIEKRQSVAFWCNPISGHATLYWYQQILGQGPKLLIQFQNNGVVDDSQLPKDRFSAERLKGVDSTLKIQPAKLEDSAVYLCASSSGLARNEQFFGPGTRLTVL.

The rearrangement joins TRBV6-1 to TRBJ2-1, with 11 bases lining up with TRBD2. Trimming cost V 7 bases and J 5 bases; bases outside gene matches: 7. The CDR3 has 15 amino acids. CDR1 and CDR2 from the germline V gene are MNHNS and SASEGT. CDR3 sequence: CASTSGLAGNNEQFF. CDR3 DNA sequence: TGTGCCAGCACTTCCGGACTAGCGGGTAACAATGAGCAGTTCTTC.

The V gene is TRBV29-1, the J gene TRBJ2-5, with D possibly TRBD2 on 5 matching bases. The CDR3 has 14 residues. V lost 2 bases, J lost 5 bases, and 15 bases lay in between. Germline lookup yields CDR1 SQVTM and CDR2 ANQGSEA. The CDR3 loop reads CSVEPPLWEETQYF. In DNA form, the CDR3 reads TGCAGCGTTGAACCCCCGCTTTGGGAGGAGACCCAGTACTTC.

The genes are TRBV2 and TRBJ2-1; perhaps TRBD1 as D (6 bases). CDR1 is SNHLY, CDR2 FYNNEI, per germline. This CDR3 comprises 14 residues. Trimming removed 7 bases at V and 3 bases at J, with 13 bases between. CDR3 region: CASMYTGNYNEQFF. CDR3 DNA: TGTGCCAGCATGTACACAGGGAACTACAATGAGCAGTTCTTC.

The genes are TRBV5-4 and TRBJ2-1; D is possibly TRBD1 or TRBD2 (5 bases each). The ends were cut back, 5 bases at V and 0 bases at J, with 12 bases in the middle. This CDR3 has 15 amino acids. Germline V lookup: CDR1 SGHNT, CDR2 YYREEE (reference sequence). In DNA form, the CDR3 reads TGTGCCAGCAGTTCCGGGACCTTCTCCTACAATGAGCAGTTCTTC. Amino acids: CASSSGTFSYNEQFF.

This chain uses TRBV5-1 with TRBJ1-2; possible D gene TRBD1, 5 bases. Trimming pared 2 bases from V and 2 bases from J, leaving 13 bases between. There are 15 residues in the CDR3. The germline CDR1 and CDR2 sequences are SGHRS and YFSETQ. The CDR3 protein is CASSLEPRANYGYTF. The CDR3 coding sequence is TGCGCCAGCAGCTTAGAACCCAGGGCGAACTATGGCTACACCTTC.

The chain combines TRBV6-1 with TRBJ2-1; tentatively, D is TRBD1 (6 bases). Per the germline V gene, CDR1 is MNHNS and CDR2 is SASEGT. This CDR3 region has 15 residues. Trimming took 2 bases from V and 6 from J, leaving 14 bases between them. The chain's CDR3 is CASSESGVWGNEQFF. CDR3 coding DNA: TGTGCCAGCAGTGAATCAGGGGTTTGGGGCAATGAGCAGTTCTTC.

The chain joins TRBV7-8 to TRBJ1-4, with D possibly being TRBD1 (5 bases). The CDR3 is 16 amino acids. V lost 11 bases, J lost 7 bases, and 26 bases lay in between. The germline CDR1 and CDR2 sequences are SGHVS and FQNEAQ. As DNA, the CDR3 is TGTGCCTGCCAGCTTAGTGGGGGGGTTTCGGCTGAAAAACTGTTTTTT. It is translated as CACQLSGGVSAEKLFF.

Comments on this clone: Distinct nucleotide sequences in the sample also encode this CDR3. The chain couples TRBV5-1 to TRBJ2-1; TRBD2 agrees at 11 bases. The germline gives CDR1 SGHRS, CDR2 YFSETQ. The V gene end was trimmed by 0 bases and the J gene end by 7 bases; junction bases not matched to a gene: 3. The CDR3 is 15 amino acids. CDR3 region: CASSLVGTSGNEQFF. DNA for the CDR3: TGCGCCAGCAGCTTGGTCGGGACTAGCGGTAATGAGCAGTTCTTC.

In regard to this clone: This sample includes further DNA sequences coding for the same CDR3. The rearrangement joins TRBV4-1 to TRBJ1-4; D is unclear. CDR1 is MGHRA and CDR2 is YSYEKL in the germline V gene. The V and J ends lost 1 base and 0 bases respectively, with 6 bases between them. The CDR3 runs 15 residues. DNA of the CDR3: TGCGCCAGCAGCCAAGGGAGAGCAACTAATGAAAAACTGTTTTTT. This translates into CASSQGRATNEKLFF.

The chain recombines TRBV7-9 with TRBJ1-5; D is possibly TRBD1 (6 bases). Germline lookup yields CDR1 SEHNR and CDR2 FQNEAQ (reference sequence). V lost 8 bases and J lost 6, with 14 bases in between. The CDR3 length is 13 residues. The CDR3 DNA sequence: TGTGCCAGCGGGGGGGGGCAGGGTCAGCCCCAGCATTTT. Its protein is CASGGGQGQPQHF.

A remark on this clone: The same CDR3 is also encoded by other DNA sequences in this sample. In DNA form, the CDR3 reads TGCAGCGTTGGCGGGAGGGCGGCGGAGACCCAGTACTTC. Its translation: CSVGGRAAETQYF. The rearrangement links TRBV29-1 to TRBJ2-5; 9 nucleotides align to TRBD2. The length of the CDR3 is 13 residues. Unmatched junction bases numbered 5, after V lost 4 bases and J lost 5 bases. Per the germline V gene, CDR1 is SQVTM and CDR2 is ANQGSEA. The full variable domain, rest sourced from reference TRBV29-1 and TRBJ2-5, is SAVISQKPSRDICQRGTSLTIQCQVDSQVTMMFWYRQQPGQSLTLIATANQGSEATYESGFVIDKFPISRPNLTFSTLTVSNMSPEDSSIYLCSVGGRAAETQYFGPGTRLLVL.

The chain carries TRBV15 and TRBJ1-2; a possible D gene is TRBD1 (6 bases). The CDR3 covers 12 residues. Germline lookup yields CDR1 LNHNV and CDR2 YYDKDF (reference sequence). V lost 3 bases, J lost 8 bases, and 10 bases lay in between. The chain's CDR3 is CATSSRGLGYTF. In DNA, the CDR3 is TGTGCCACCAGCAGCAGGGGTCTCGGCTACACCTTC.

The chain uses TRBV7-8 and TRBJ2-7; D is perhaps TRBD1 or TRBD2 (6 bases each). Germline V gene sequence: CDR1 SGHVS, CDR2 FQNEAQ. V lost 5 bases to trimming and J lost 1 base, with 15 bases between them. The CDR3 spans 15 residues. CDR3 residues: CASSPRGATSYEQYF. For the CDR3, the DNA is TGTGCCAGCAGCCCTAGGGGGGCAACTTCCTACGAGCAGTACTTC.

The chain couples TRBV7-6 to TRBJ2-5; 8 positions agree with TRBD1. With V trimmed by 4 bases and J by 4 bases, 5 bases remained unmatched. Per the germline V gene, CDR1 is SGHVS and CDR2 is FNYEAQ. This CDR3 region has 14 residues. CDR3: CASSSGGAGETQYF. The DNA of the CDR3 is TGTGCCAGCAGCTCAGGGGGCGCGGGAGAGACCCAGTACTTC.

The DNA for the CDR3 is TGTGCCAGCAGCGCGGGTAGGGGGTCTAGCGGGAGCGGGATAGCGCAGTATTTT. The encoded protein is CASSAGRGSSGSGIAQYF. This chain links TRBV5-6 with TRBJ2-3; 10 bases fit TRBD2. From germline, CDR1 is SGHDT and CDR2 YYEEEE. The CDR3 is 18 amino acids. V lost 4 bases, J lost 10 bases, and 21 bases stayed unmatched.

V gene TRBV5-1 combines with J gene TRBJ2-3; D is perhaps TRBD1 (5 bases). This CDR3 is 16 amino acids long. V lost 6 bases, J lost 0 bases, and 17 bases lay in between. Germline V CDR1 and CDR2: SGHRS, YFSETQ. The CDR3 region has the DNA TGCGCCAGCAACCTAGGGGCACCCACTAGCACAGATACGCAGTATTTT. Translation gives CASNLGAPTSTDTQYF.

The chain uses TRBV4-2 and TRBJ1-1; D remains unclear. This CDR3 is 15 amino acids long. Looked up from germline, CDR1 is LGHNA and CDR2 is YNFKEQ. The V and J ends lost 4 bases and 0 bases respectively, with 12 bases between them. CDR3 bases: TGTGCCAGCAGCCGCATAATAGGCATGAACACTGAAGCTTTCTTT. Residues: CASSRIIGMNTEAFF.

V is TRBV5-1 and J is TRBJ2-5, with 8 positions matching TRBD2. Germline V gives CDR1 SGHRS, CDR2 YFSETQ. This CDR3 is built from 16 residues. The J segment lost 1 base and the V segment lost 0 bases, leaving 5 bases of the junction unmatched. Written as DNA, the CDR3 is TGCGCCAGCAGCTTGGGGGCGGGAGGCAGCCAAGAGACCCAGTACTTC. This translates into CASSLGAGGSQETQYF.

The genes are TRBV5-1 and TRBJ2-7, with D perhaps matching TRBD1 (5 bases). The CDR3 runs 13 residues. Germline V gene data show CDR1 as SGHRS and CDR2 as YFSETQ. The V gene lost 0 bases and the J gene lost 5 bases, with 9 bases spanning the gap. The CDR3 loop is CASSLVDSDEQYF. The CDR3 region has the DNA TGCGCCAGCAGCTTGGTAGACAGCGACGAGCAGTACTTC.

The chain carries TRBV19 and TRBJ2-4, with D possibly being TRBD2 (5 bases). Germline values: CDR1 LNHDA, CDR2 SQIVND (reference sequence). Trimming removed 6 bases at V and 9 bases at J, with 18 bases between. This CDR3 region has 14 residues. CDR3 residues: CASSLLRAEGIQYF. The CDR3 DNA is TGTGCCAGTAGCCTCCTGAGGGCAGAGGGCATTCAGTACTTC.

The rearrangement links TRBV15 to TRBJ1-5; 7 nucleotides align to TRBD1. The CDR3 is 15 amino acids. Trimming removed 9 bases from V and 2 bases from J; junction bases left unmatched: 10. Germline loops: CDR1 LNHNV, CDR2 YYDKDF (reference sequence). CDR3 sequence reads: CATLDRDRRNQPQHF. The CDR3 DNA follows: TGTGCCACTCTAGACCGGGACAGACGCAATCAGCCCCAGCATTTT.

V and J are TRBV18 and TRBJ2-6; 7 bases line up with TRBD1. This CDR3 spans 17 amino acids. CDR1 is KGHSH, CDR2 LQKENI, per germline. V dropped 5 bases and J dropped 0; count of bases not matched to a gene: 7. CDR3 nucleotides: TGTGCCAGCTCATTAGACAGGGCCAGCTCTGGGGCCAACGTCCTGACTTTC. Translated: CASSLDRASSGANVLTF. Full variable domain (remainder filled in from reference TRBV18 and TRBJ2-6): NAGVMQNPRHLVRRRGQEARLRCSPMKGHSHVYWYRQLPEEGLKFMVYLQKENIIDESGMPKERFSAEFPKEGPSILRIQQVVRGDSAAYFCASSLDRASSGANVLTFGAGSRLTVL.